Sequencing of this T cell receptor beta chain was carried out in a study of CD8+ T cells in alopecia areata (dated by TCRdb to the late 2010s). Turning to the overall study: To study T cell clonal expansion in alopecia areata, the researchers applied high-throughput TCRbeta sequencing to both the C3H/HeJ mouse model and human patients. Human TCRbeta sequencing covered scalp tissue and sorted CD4+ and CD8+ peripheral blood T cells from patchy and totalis/universalis alopecia areata patients and healthy controls. Scalp clonality was compared among normal scalp (n=4), patchy alopecia areata scalp (n=8), and alopecia totalis/universalis scalp (n=8). RNA was extracted with the PAXgene miRNA kit for fixed scalp, the miRNeasy kit for PBMCs, and the RNeasy kit for mouse skin. TCRbeta CDR3 regions were amplified by immunoSEQ multiplex PCR with 35 Vbeta forward and 13 Jbeta reverse primers.

Regarding this clone: This receptor's antigen is unknown. It has no much larger one-base neighbor in the sample; base qualities were not kept.

Libraries were built with the immunoSEQ multiplex PCR assay. RNA was extracted from all samples and reverse transcribed into cDNA, which served as template for TCR sequencing. SuperScript III was used to make first-strand cDNA, primed with a 2:1 mix of oligo-dT and random hexamers. A synthetic immune receptor repertoire was used to measure amplification bias, and any remaining bias was corrected computationally. The study's own analysis went as follows. Raw reads were preprocessed for error removal, and CDR3 was defined according to IMGT conventions as running from the conserved cysteine to phenylalanine. Clonality was computed by normalizing Shannon entropy by log2 of the number of productive unique TCRs and subtracting the result from 1. CD4 or CD8 identity of scalp clones was inferred by cross-referencing scalp TCRbeta sequences with sorted blood CD4 and CD8 repertoires. Here the immuneACCESS table is served through TCRdb, limited to in-frame sequences with V and J called. Missing clones are a known gap in these copies; in checked studies unresolved V genes cover under half, and the rest lacks a known reason. V and J calls and clone size come straight from that table; D and trimming were deduced from the DNA. The sample table lists about 110,000 clones, 59% of them with a count of one. Jointly, the top ten make up 20% to 25% of the sample.

Study-level results and caveats: Shared TCR sequences between patients were less evident than in mice, which may be partly attributable to HLA diversity in the patient population. Compared with normal scalp, lesional scalp had higher clonality and more expanded CD8+ clones, particularly in alopecia totalis/universalis, a pattern that suggests antigenic drive. Scalp TCR repertoire analysis is complicated because resident alphabeta T cells in normal human skin are also sequenced, whereas mouse skin is dominated by gammadelta T cells.

PBMCs were isolated by density centrifugation and stained for CD3, CD4 and CD8, after which CD4+ and CD8+ T cells were sorted on a FACSAria. Scalp biopsies and blood samples were obtained from unaffected controls. CDR1 and CDR2 (MGHRA, YSYEKL) derive from the germline V gene. The CDR3 runs 14 residues from the cysteine to the phenylalanine. Only the CDR3 portion is preserved as DNA: 42 bases, with reading frame beginning at the first base. V is shortened by 0 bases, J by 5 bases, and the region joining them spans 8 bases. Specimen: CD8+ T cells sorted from blood. The rearranged chain carries TRBV4-1 and TRBJ1-5; a tentative D match to TRBD1 spans 6 bases. This clonotype was sampled from a human donor in good health. CDR3 loop: CASSQDRGDQPQHF. The base sequence is TGCGCCAGCAGCCAAGACAGGGGCGATCAGCCCCAGCATTTT.